This entry concerns a single TCR beta chain. This record belongs to a study of blood T cell repertoires in COVID-19. Here immunoSEQ multiplex PCR was the method, and the copy in TCRdb shows in-frame clones only, minus some. In the table there are approximately 240,000 clones, more than 80% of which are singletons. Material for sequencing was PBMCs or T cells enriched from blood (not recorded which). The TCR originated in a woman under 30 in a cohort exposed to, infected with or recovered from COVID-19 (not recorded which).

The CDR3, as DNA: TGTGCCAGCAGTTACAGTAGTAATGAAAAACTGTTTTTT. Its translation: CASSYSSNEKLFF. The chain carries TRBV2 and TRBJ1-4; D is unclear. Germline values: CDR1 SNHLY, CDR2 FYNNEI. V dropped 5 bases and J dropped 4 bases, with 8 bases sitting between them. This CDR3 is built from 13 residues.